Following are 21 T cell receptor beta chains from one sample sequenced in a study of CD8 T cells in ankylosing spondylitis. One entry per CDR3 protein results from TCRdb running MiXCR on the 5' RACE reads. The data show about 130,000 distinct CDR3 sequences, roughly 13% seen once. Source material: blood, either unsorted or a sorted T cell fraction (not recorded which). These receptors came from a female donor with ankylosing spondylitis or in good health (not recorded which).

This clonotype showed up many times. The chain is built from TRBV5-5 and TRBJ2-2; the match to TRBD2 covers 14 bases. With V trimmed by 4 bases and J by 0 bases, 5 bases remained unmatched. This CDR3 has 18 amino acids. CDR1 is SGHKS and CDR2 is YYEKEE in the germline V gene (reference sequence). As DNA, the CDR3 is TGTGCCAGCAGCATCGGACTAGCGGGGGGCCCGAACACCGGGGAGCTGTTTTTT. Its translation is CASSIGLAGGPNTGELFF.

This clonotype was picked up many times. V usage is TRBV5-5 and J usage is TRBJ2-7; 9 bases line up with TRBD1. The J segment lost 4 bases and the V segment lost 5 bases, leaving 10 bases of the junction unmatched. The germline V gene encodes CDR1 SGHKS and CDR2 YYEKEE (reference sequence). The CDR3 is 15 amino acids. The CDR3, as DNA: TGTGCCAGCAGATCCTCCGGGACAGGGTCTTACGAGCAGTACTTC. Amino acid sequence: CASRSSGTGSYEQYF.

There are a few counts of this clonotype. The rearrangement links TRBV3-1 to TRBJ2-4, with 8 bases fitting TRBD2. The CDR3 is made up of 15 amino acids. J was trimmed by 4 bases and V by 0 bases; bases with no gene match: 2. Germline values: CDR1 LGHDT, CDR2 YNNKEL (reference sequence). CDR3 nucleotides: TGTGCCAGCAGCCAAGAATTAGCGGGGAAAAACATTCAGTACTTC. It is translated as CASSQELAGKNIQYF.

This clonotype has a handful of counts. The rearrangement uses TRBV6-1 and TRBJ2-3; D is perhaps TRBD1 (5 bases). The CDR3 contains 16 residues. Germline V gene sequence: CDR1 MNHNS, CDR2 SASEGT. Trimming took 6 bases from V and 1 from J, leaving 17 bases between them. CDR3 region: CASRDVRASRTDTQYF. CDR3 coding DNA: TGTGCCAGCAGAGACGTCAGGGCTTCGCGCACAGATACGCAGTATTTT.

The chain links TRBV7-2 to TRBJ1-5, with a possible D match to TRBD1 (5 bases). Trimming removed 2 bases from V and 3 bases from J, with 17 bases in between. Per germline, CDR1 SGHTA and CDR2 FQGNSA. This CDR3 has 17 amino acids. The CDR3 region is CASSLMSAGMNNQPQHF. For the CDR3, the DNA is TGTGCCAGCAGCTTAATGTCGGCAGGGATGAACAATCAGCCCCAGCATTTT.

The V and J genes are TRBV3-1 and TRBJ2-3; no reliable D call. V was trimmed by 0 bases and J by 13 bases, leaving 8 bases between them. The CDR3 loop spans 11 amino acids. From germline, CDR1 is LGHDT and CDR2 YNNKEL (reference sequence). DNA of the CDR3: TGTGCCAGCAGCCAAGATCGGAGAGAGTATTTT. Translation gives CASSQDRREYF.

The sample holds many counts of this clonotype. The V call is TRBV15, the J call TRBJ1-5; unclear D gene. Trimming cost V 0 bases and J 4 bases, with 13 bases left between them. There are 16 residues in the CDR3. Germline V gives CDR1 LNHNV, CDR2 YYDKDF (reference sequence). This CDR3 is CATSRDSDIANQPQHF. The CDR3 coding sequence is TGTGCCACCAGCAGAGACAGCGATATAGCAAATCAGCCCCAGCATTTT.

The chain is built from TRBV7-8 and TRBJ2-7; TRBD1 is a possible D gene (6 bases). The V end lost 2 bases, the J end lost 5 bases, and 10 bases lay between the germline ends. This CDR3 comprises 13 residues. From germline, CDR1 is SGHVS and CDR2 FQNEAQ. The CDR3: CASSLRNRDEQYF. As DNA, the CDR3 is TGTGCCAGCAGCTTACGGAACAGGGACGAGCAGTACTTC.

A remark on this clonotype: A much larger clone lies a single base off, so this may be a read error. This chain links TRBV12-3 or TRBV12-4 with TRBJ2-1, with TRBD2 identical over 9 bases. V lost 7 bases to trimming and J lost 0 bases; unmatched junction nucleotides: 10. The CDR3 is 17 amino acids. In DNA form, the CDR3 reads TGTGCCAGCATCCTTGGCGGGAGGGGTCACTCCTACAATGAGCAGTTCTTC. This sequence encodes CASILGGRGHSYNEQFF.

The table lists this clonotype with a few counts. The gene calls are TRBV7-2 and TRBJ1-2; D uncertain. The CDR3 totals 14 residues. The germline V gene has CDR1 SGHTA and CDR2 FQGNSA. Trimming removed 2 bases from V and 4 bases from J, with 11 bases in between. CDR3 sequence reads: CASSLMGSGYGYTF. CDR3 in DNA: TGTGCCAGCAGCTTAATGGGCAGTGGCTATGGCTACACCTTC.

This clonotype was picked up one time. This chain links TRBV5-1 with TRBJ2-2; D not resolved. V was clipped by 3 bases and J by 6 bases, with 12 bases between them. Per germline, CDR1 SGHRS and CDR2 YFSETQ. CDR3 length: 14 amino acids. The CDR3 nucleotides are TGCGCCAGCAGCTCCAAACGAGCTTCCGGGGAGCTGTTTTTT. Translated, it gives CASSSKRASGELFF. Variable domain in full (rest from reference TRBV5-1 and TRBJ2-2): KAGVTQTPRYLIKTRGQQVTLSCSPISGHRSVSWYQQTPGQGLQFLFEYFSETQRNKGNFPGRFSGRQFSNSRSEMNVSTLELGDSALYLCASSSKRASGELFFGEGSRLTVL.

This clonotype occurred many times. The rearrangement joins TRBV5-6 to TRBJ2-5; D may be TRBD2 (5 bases). Trimming pared 5 bases from V and 4 bases from J, leaving 18 bases between. The germline CDR1 and CDR2 sequences are SGHDT and YYEEEE. The CDR3 is 15 amino acids. The CDR3 DNA reads as TGTGCCAGCAGGGCCCGGACGGGGAAGGGAGAGACCCAGTACTTC. Translated, it gives CASRARTGKGETQYF. Looking up the rest from reference TRBV5-6 and TRBJ2-5 gives the full variable domain: DAGVTQSPTHLIKTRGQQVTLRCSPKSGHDTVSWYQQALGQGPQFIFQYYEEEERQRGNFPDRFSGHQFPNYSSELNVNALLLGDSALYLCASRARTGKGETQYFGPGTRLLVL.

This clonotype showed up just a few times. The V and J genes are TRBV29-1 and TRBJ2-1; D ambiguous. This CDR3 has 18 amino acids. Trimming removed 4 bases from V and 0 bases from J, with 22 bases in between. Germline V gene sequence: CDR1 SQVTM, CDR2 ANQGSEA. The CDR3 DNA is TGCAGCGTTGTTCATCATGGATCGTCCCGTAACTCCTACAATGAGCAGTTCTTC. Amino acids: CSVVHHGSSRNSYNEQFF.

This clonotype was seen many times. The rearrangement links TRBV29-1 to TRBJ2-7, with D perhaps matching TRBD1 or TRBD2 (5 bases each). This CDR3 has 14 residues. Germline V CDR1 and CDR2: SQVTM, ANQGSEA. V was pared by 1 base and J by 9 bases, with 19 bases between. This CDR3 is CSVEGDEEYERQYF. CDR3 coding DNA: TGCAGCGTTGAAGGGGACGAAGAGTACGAGCGGCAGTACTTC.

This clonotype came up many times. The rearrangement uses TRBV5-1 and TRBJ2-1; D call uncertain. Germline assignment: CDR1 SGHRS and CDR2 YFSETQ. CDR3 length: 15 amino acids. The V end was cut by 1 base, the J end by 5 bases, with 13 bases between. The CDR3 here is CASSLLGSTNNEQFF. The DNA for the CDR3 is TGCGCCAGCAGCTTGTTAGGCTCCACGAACAATGAGCAGTTCTTC.

The chain recombines TRBV3-1 with TRBJ2-7, with D hard to call. The CDR3 sequence is 12 residues long. Germline assignment: CDR1 LGHDT and CDR2 YNNKEL (reference sequence). Trimming pared 3 bases from V and 3 bases from J, leaving 6 bases between. The CDR3 DNA reads TGTGCCAGCAGCCAGGGAATCTACGAGCAGTACTTC. This sequence encodes CASSQGIYEQYF.

The chain links TRBV5-1 to TRBJ2-2; 9 bases fit TRBD2. Germline-derived CDR1 and CDR2 are SGHRS and YFSETQ. With V trimmed by 7 bases and J by 2 bases, 12 bases remained unmatched. This CDR3 has 17 residues. Here the CDR3 reads CASRPTGLARNTGELFF. As DNA, the CDR3 is TGCGCCAGCCGACCAACCGGACTAGCGCGTAACACCGGGGAGCTGTTTTTT.

The chain couples TRBV20-1 to TRBJ2-1, with 15 nucleotides matching TRBD2. Germline CDR1 and CDR2: DFQATT and SNEGSKA (reference sequence). J gave up 4 bases and V 6 bases, and 1 base lay outside the gene matches. CDR3 size: 14 residues. Written as DNA, the CDR3 is TGCAGTGCCGGGACTAGCGGGAGGTACAATGAGCAGTTCTTC. It yields the protein CSAGTSGRYNEQFF.

As concerns this clonotype: This could be a read error, since a much larger clone is one nucleotide away. This rearrangement joins TRBV6-5 to TRBJ1-4; D uncertain. The germline gives CDR1 MNHEY, CDR2 SVGAGI. Trimming removed 11 bases from V and 1 base from J, with 8 bases in between. The CDR3 totals 12 residues. This CDR3 is CALMETNEKLFF. In DNA, the CDR3 is TGTGCCCTGATGGAAACTAATGAAAAACTGTTTTTT.

The chain combines TRBV6-2 or TRBV6-3 with TRBJ2-2; perhaps TRBD1 as D (6 bases). In germline, CDR1 is MNHEY, CDR2 SVGEGT. V lost 7 bases, J lost 4 bases, and 13 bases lay in between. The CDR3 extends over 14 amino acids. The CDR3 bases are TGTGCCAGCAACCAAGTACAGGGCACCGGGGAGCTGTTTTTT. It codes for CASNQVQGTGELFF.

This clonotype has a count of ten or more. The gene calls are TRBV5-1 and TRBJ2-5; 8 bases match TRBD2. After removal of 1 base from V and 5 bases from J, the junction contained 7 bases not matched to a gene. This CDR3 is 15 amino acids long. The germline CDR1 and CDR2 sequences are SGHRS and YFSETQ. The CDR3 nucleotides read TGCGCCAGCAGCTTGAACGGGGGGGCCTGGGAGACCCAGTACTTC. Translating it yields CASSLNGGAWETQYF.